Below, 16 T cell receptor beta chains from the same sample are listed, as sequenced in a study of CD8+CD57+ T cells in acquired aplastic anemia. By flow cytometry, patients selected for sequencing had shown an expansion of CD8+CD57+ cells. The template for TCR beta VDJ and CDR3 sequence profiling was genomic DNA. Each CDR3 protein is one row after TCRdb ran MiXCR on the reads. The repertoire includes roughly 250,000 distinct CDR3 sequences, about 44% of them detected once, and approximately 8% sits in the top ten. Sequencing was performed on sorted CD4+, CD8+, or CD8+CD57+ T cells (not recorded which) from PBMCs. These receptors were collected from a human donor with aplastic anemia.

The V call is TRBV29-1, the J call TRBJ1-1; TRBD1 matches 7 bases. With 2 bases clipped from V and 4 bases from J, the junction kept 7 bases outside the gene matches. CDR1 SQVTM and CDR2 ANQGSEA come from the germline V gene. The CDR3 contains 14 residues. For the CDR3, the DNA is TGCAGCGTTGAAATAGGGGGCGTGGGCACTGAAGCTTTCTTT. It codes for CSVEIGGVGTEAFF.

The chain has TRBV12-3 or TRBV12-4 and TRBJ2-1; 10 nucleotides agree with TRBD2. J gave up 3 bases and V 4 bases, and 9 bases lay outside the gene matches. This CDR3 has 17 residues. The CDR3 reads CASSSTASGGYYNEQFF. The CDR3 nucleotides are TGTGCCAGCAGTTCGACGGCTAGCGGGGGCTACTACAATGAGCAGTTCTTC.

As concerns this clonotype: One end of the junction does not line up with germline, which may come from a read error. This chain connects TRBV5-1 to TRBJ2-3, with D possibly TRBD2 on 5 matching bases. Germline CDR1 SGHRS, CDR2 YFSETQ. The CDR3 loop spans 15 amino acids. CDR3 coding DNA: TGTGCCAGCAGCACATACATTGGGGAGACAGATACGCAGTATTTT. Residues: CASSTYIGETDTQYF.

The rearrangement uses TRBV7-3 and TRBJ2-7; 10 bases match TRBD2. Looked up from germline, CDR1 is SGHTA and CDR2 is FQGTGA. V trimming: 4 bases; J trimming: 6 bases; junction bases outside the gene matches: 12. The CDR3 totals 16 residues. In nucleotides, the CDR3 is TGTGCCAGCAGCTCGGGACTAGCGTGTATTTGTTCCGAGCAGTACTTC. Encoded protein: CASSSGLACICSEQYF.

As regards this clonotype: At one end the junction does not follow the germline gene, possibly because of a read error. This sequence joins TRBV7-2 and TRBJ2-1; D is unclear. The CDR3 runs to 12 residues. In germline, CDR1 is SGHTA, CDR2 FQGNSA. The CDR3 bases are TGTGCCGGCAGCTCAGAGATAAATGAGCAGTTCTTC. This codes for CAGSSEINEQFF.

Details on this clonotype: This may arise from a read error, as a much more abundant clone is one base away. This chain uses TRBV5-4 with TRBJ1-1; 9 bases map to TRBD1. Germline values: CDR1 SGHNT, CDR2 YYREEE (reference sequence). The CDR3 sequence is 14 residues long. CDR3 sequence reads: CASTRDRVDTEVFF. The CDR3 DNA reads as TGTGCCAGCACCCGGGACAGGGTGGACACTGAAGTTTTCTTT.

This clonotype was picked up many times. This CDR3 is CSARMVAGGETQYF. In DNA, the CDR3 is TGCAGTGCTAGAATGGTAGCGGGAGGAGAGACCCAGTACTTC. This chain links TRBV20-1 with TRBJ2-5; 10 bases are shared with TRBD2. Germline assignment: CDR1 DFQATT and CDR2 SNEGSKA (reference sequence). CDR3 length equals 14 residues. V shed 2 bases and J 4 bases; nucleotides not matched to a gene: 4.

This clonotype occurred a few times. This sequence joins TRBV30 and TRBJ1-1; D unclear. Looked up from germline, CDR1 is GTSNPN and CDR2 is SVGIG (reference sequence). The CDR3 totals 12 residues. V lost 2 bases, J lost 4 bases, and 8 bases lay in between. The CDR3 DNA reads as TGTGCCTGGAGTAGTTTCCCCACTGAAGCTTTCTTT. This sequence encodes CAWSSFPTEAFF.

This clonotype was counted ten times or more. V is TRBV11-2 and J is TRBJ2-5; 10 bases line up with TRBD2. The V gene's germline CDR1 is SGHAT and CDR2 FQNNGV. CDR3 length: 16 residues. The V segment lost 5 bases and the J segment 5 bases; nucleotides outside the gene matches: 11. CDR3 DNA sequence: TGTGCCAGCAGCGCCGGAAGCGGGGGGGGTAGGGAGACCCAGTACTTC. This gives the protein CASSAGSGGGRETQYF. Complete variable domain (other parts from reference TRBV11-2 and TRBJ2-5): EAGVAQSPRYKIIEKRQSVAFWCNPISGHATLYWYQQILGQGPKLLIQFQNNGVVDDSQLPKDRFSAERLKGVDSTLKIQPAKLEDSAVYLCASSAGSGGGRETQYFGPGTRLLVL.

This clonotype was found many times. This chain joins TRBV6-4 and TRBJ1-4; 7 bases align to TRBD1. The CDR3 is 14 amino acids. CDR1 is MRHNA and CDR2 is SNTAGT in the germline V gene. V was clipped by 5 bases and J by 6 bases; unmatched bases: 6. CDR3 DNA sequence: TGTGCCAGCAGTACCCGACAGGGAGATGAAAAACTGTTTTTT. It is translated as CASSTRQGDEKLFF.

The gene calls are TRBV5-8 and TRBJ2-3, with 9 bases matching TRBD2. The trim removed 4 bases at V and 6 bases at J, leaving 9 bases unmatched. CDR1 is SGHTS, CDR2 YDEGEE, per germline. CDR3 length: 15 residues. CDR3 residues: CASSPSGNLLDTQYF. DNA for the CDR3: TGTGCCAGCAGCCCTAGCGGGAACCTCCTCGATACGCAGTATTTT.

The chain combines TRBV10-3 with TRBJ2-5; TRBD1 or TRBD2 may be the D gene (5 bases each). CDR3 length: 14 residues. Germline lookup yields CDR1 ENHRY and CDR2 SYGVKD. V was clipped by 6 bases and J by 5 bases, with 16 bases between them. CDR3 DNA sequence: TGTGCCATCAGCCGGGACCGCTCTGGGGAGACCCAGTACTTC. Protein product: CAISRDRSGETQYF.

This clonotype was picked up a small number of times. The chain recombines TRBV10-3 with TRBJ1-2; TRBD1 matches 9 bases. The V gene end was trimmed by 4 bases and the J gene end by 7 bases; junction bases not matched to a gene: 4. CDR1 and CDR2 (germline): ENHRY, SYGVKD. The CDR3 has 13 amino acids. CDR3: CAISVPGQGGYTF. CDR3 in DNA: TGTGCCATCAGTGTGCCGGGACAGGGTGGCTACACCTTC.

Ten or more counts support this clonotype. The chain employs TRBV20-1 and TRBJ2-3, with D perhaps TRBD1 or TRBD2 (5 bases each). CDR3 size: 16 residues. CDR1 DFQATT and CDR2 SNEGSKA come from the germline V gene (reference sequence). V was clipped by 2 bases and J by 4 bases, with 19 bases between them. DNA of the CDR3: TGCAGTGCTAGATGGGGCGCGAGGGGAAATTCAGATACGCAGTATTTT. Its protein product is CSARWGARGNSDTQYF.

This clonotype was detected ten times or more. J is TRBJ1-5 and V is TRBV27, with no clear D. The CDR3 is 13 residues long. CDR1 is MNHEY and CDR2 is SMNVEV in the germline V gene (reference sequence). Trimming took off 6 bases at V and 0 bases at J, with 6 bases between the two ends. The CDR3 spells CASRQYSNQPQHF. CDR3 nucleotides: TGTGCCAGCAGGCAGTATAGCAATCAGCCCCAGCATTTT.

As concerns this clonotype: A read error may produce the germline difference seen at one junction end. The chain is built from TRBV7-2 and TRBJ2-1; 8 nucleotides match TRBD2. The CDR3 runs 16 residues. Per the germline V gene, CDR1 is SGHTA and CDR2 is FQGNSA. Written as DNA, the CDR3 is TGTGTCAGCGGCTTAGTAGAGGCGGGGGGAGTCAATGAGCAGTTCTTC. Protein product: CVSGLVEAGGVNEQFF.